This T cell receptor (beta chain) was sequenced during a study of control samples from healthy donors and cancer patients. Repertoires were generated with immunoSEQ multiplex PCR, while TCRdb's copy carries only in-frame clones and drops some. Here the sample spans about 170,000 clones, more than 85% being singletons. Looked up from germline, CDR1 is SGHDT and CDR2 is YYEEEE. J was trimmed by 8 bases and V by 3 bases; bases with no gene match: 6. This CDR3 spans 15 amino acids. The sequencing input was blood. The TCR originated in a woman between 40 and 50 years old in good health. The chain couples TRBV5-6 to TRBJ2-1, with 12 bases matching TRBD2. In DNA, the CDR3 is TGTGCCAGCAGCTCTCCGGGACTAGCGGGCTATGAGCAGTTCTTC. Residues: CASSSPGLAGYEQFF.